These T cell receptor beta chains were read from a single sample in a study of response to subunit inactivated influenza vaccine. Using its own MiXCR run on the RT-PCR reads, TCRdb lists one record per CDR3 protein. The table shows around 540,000 distinct CDR3 sequences, with 12% occurring only once. The sequenced sample was PBMCs from blood, obtained on the day of vaccination. The receptors come from a man aged 50-59 years who received an inactivated influenza vaccine. CDR3s include the opening cysteine and the closing phenylalanine or tryptophan. D genes are given only for firm matches. Where a row states a size, it is once, few, many or the class of an expanded clone; other rows omit it.

clone size,J gene,D gene,V gene,CDR3 DNA,CDR3 protein
.,TRBJ2-6,.,TRBV5-1,TGCGCCAGCAGCGTCAGGGGATCTGGGGCCAACGTCCTGACTTTC,CASSVRGSGANVLTF
.,TRBJ2-5,TRBD1,TRBV7-2,TGTGCCAGCAGCCAAGGGGGCGTGAAAGAGACCCAGTACTTC,CASSQGGVKETQYF
many,TRBJ1-4,.,TRBV7-2,TGTGCCAGCAGCTTAGCGAGTTCCGGTGAAAAACTGTTTTTT,CASSLASSGEKLFF
.,TRBJ2-2,TRBD1,TRBV6-5,TGTGCCAGCAGTTCCACCGGGACAGGGGCCGGGGAGCTGTTTTTT,CASSSTGTGAGELFF
.,TRBJ1-4,.,TRBV19,TGTGCCACCCAGGGGCTCTTCGGAAAACTGTTTTTT,CATQGLFGKLFF
few,TRBJ2-5,.,TRBV12-3/TRBV12-4,TGTGCCAGCAGCGAACAACAGGGCGGGGTGGGAGAGACCCAGTACTTC,CASSEQQGGVGETQYF
.,TRBJ1-2,TRBD1,TRBV20-1,TGCAGTGCAAGACAGGGGGTCAACTATGGCTACACCTTC,CSARQGVNYGYTF
.,TRBJ1-2,.,TRBV4-3,TGCGCCAGCAGGGGCCCCATGGGAGATGGCTACACCTTC,CASRGPMGDGYTF
few,TRBJ2-7,TRBD1,TRBV6-1,TGTGCCAGCAGTAGGGGGGACAGGGCAAATAGCGAGCGGTACGAGCAGTACTTC,CASSRGDRANSERYEQYF
.,TRBJ1-4,.,TRBV29-1,TGCAGCGTTGAATATAGGGGGGATTACCATTTT,CSVEYRGDYHF
.,TRBJ2-3,TRBD2,TRBV7-9,TGTGCCGGTAGACTAGCGGGGGGGCCAGATACGCAGTATTTT,CAGRLAGGPDTQYF
many,TRBJ2-7,.,TRBV6-2/TRBV6-3,TGTGCCAGCAGCTCTGGTTTATTAAGAGGCTACGAGCAGTACTTC,CASSSGLLRGYEQYF
.,TRBJ1-2,.,TRBV28,TGTGCCAGCAGTTTTGAGGGGCACGGCTACACCTTC,CASSFEGHGYTF
many,TRBJ1-2,.,TRBV9,TGTGCCAGCAGCGTAACCCGTCAGGCCACCTATGGCTACACCTTC,CASSVTRQATYGYTF
.,TRBJ2-7,TRBD1,TRBV15,TGTGCCACCAGCTTAAGTATCGGGACAGGGAACTACGAGCAGTACTTC,CATSLSIGTGNYEQYF
many,TRBJ2-5,TRBD1,TRBV7-8,TGTGCCAGCAGCTCTATACTACAGGGGGGTGCGACCCAGTACTTC,CASSSILQGGATQYF